This TCR beta chain was sequenced for a study of OX40 agonist ivuxolimab in advanced cancers. The study's findings and limits: The study found that CD8+ T cells averaged more expanded clones than CD4+.

With respect to this clone: The antigen remains unidentified.

The data were produced by immunoSEQ multiplex PCR, yet TCRdb's version contains in-frame clones alone and is incomplete. Among over 80,000 clones, approximately 90% were seen once, and the ten largest hold 0.95% to 1.2%. Sequenced material: CD4+ or CD8+ T cells sorted from blood, taken in a trial of the OX40 agonist ivuxolimab. The source of this sequence is an adult with an advanced solid tumor such as melanoma, head and neck, liver or kidney cancer.

In nucleotides, the CDR3 is TGTGCCAGACCGCAAGAGACCCAGTACTTC. Translated, it gives CARPQETQYF. V gene TRBV4-2 combines with J gene TRBJ2-5; D remains unclear. The V end was cut by 9 bases, the J end by 2 bases, with 4 bases between. Looked up from germline, CDR1 is LGHNA and CDR2 is YNFKEQ. The CDR3 has 10 residues.